Below, 29 T cell receptor beta chains from the same sample are listed, as sequenced in a study of shared clonotypes between healthy human individuals. Clones were read by immunoSEQ multiplex PCR, and TCRdb kept only the in-frame ones, dropping some. Among about 2 million clones, about 95% were seen once, and the ten largest hold roughly 1%. CD45RO-negative CD8 cells positively selected for CCR7 made up the naive population, which excluded terminally differentiated effector memory CD45RA+ cells. The sequenced material came from naive CD8+ T cells sorted from blood. The receptor set was obtained from a man between 18 and 29 years old in good health.

This clone was observed once. V gene TRBV25-1 combines with J gene TRBJ1-4; TRBD1 matches at 7 bases. V was clipped by 3 bases and J by 7 bases; unmatched bases: 8. Germline V CDR1 and CDR2: MGHDK, SYGVNS. This CDR3 comprises 15 residues. DNA for the CDR3: TGTGCCAGCAGTGAGTGGACAGGTGGGGGTGAAAAACTGTTTTTT. Encoded protein: CASSEWTGGGEKLFF.

This clone occurred a few times. The rearrangement uses TRBV7-6 and TRBJ2-7; 7 positions agree with TRBD1. The CDR3 sequence is 14 residues long. Germline V lookup: CDR1 SGHVS, CDR2 FNYEAQ. The V segment lost 6 bases and the J segment 1 base; nucleotides outside the gene matches: 6. The CDR3 loop is CASSSDRRSYEQYF. The CDR3 nucleotides read TGTGCCAGCAGTTCGGACAGGAGGTCCTACGAGCAGTACTTC.

The chain combines TRBV7-9 with TRBJ1-5; D uncertain. Trimming took 1 base from V and 0 from J, leaving 10 bases between them. This CDR3 has 16 residues. The germline CDR1 and CDR2 sequences are SEHNR and FQNEAQ (reference sequence). CDR3 amino acids: CASSLDSGHSNQPQHF. The CDR3 DNA follows: TGTGCCAGCAGCTTAGATTCCGGTCATAGCAATCAGCCCCAGCATTTT. The variable domain in full, completed from reference TRBV7-9 and TRBJ1-5, reads DTGVSQNPRHKITKRGQNVTFRCDPISEHNRLYWYRQTLGQGPEFLTYFQNEAQLEKSRLLSDRFSAERPKGSFSTLEIQRTEQGDSAMYLCASSLDSGHSNQPQHFGDGTRLSIL.

The chain couples TRBV4-2 to TRBJ2-1; D possibly uses TRBD1 or TRBD2 (5 bases each). Germline CDR1 LGHNA, CDR2 YNFKEQ. The V end lost 1 base, the J end lost 7 bases, and 8 bases lay between the germline ends. The CDR3 loop spans 13 amino acids. CDR3 DNA sequence: TGTGCCAGCAGCCAAGCGTGGGGGAATGAGCAGTTCTTC. Its protein is CASSQAWGNEQFF.

The chain combines TRBV7-9 with TRBJ2-7; unclear D gene. The CDR3 extends over 14 amino acids. In germline, CDR1 is SEHNR, CDR2 FQNEAQ (reference sequence). Trimming removed 5 bases from V and 4 bases from J, with 15 bases in between. The CDR3 is CASSASLPGYEQYF. CDR3 sequence (DNA): TGTGCCAGCAGCGCCAGTCTCCCTGGGTACGAGCAGTACTTC.

This clone was detected only once. The V gene is TRBV6-5, the J gene TRBJ2-1; weak D call: TRBD2 (6 bases). The CDR3 has 15 residues. The germline gives CDR1 MNHEY, CDR2 SVGAGI. V lost 6 bases, J lost 2 bases, and 14 bases lay in between. The CDR3 region has the DNA TGTGCCAGCAGCCCGTTTAGGGAGGCCTACAATGAGCAGTTCTTC. It yields the protein CASSPFREAYNEQFF.

This clone occurred once. This sample also contains other DNA sequences that code for the same CDR3. The V gene is TRBV27, the J gene TRBJ2-7; weak D call: TRBD1 (6 bases). This CDR3 comprises 14 residues. Germline V gives CDR1 MNHEY, CDR2 SMNVEV (reference sequence). Trimming removed 2 bases from V and 1 base from J, with 9 bases in between. CDR3 in DNA: TGTGCCAGCAGTTTAGCAGGGGTGTCCTACGAGCAGTACTTC. This encodes CASSLAGVSYEQYF.

V is TRBV4-1 and J is TRBJ2-7, with TRBD2 matching 14 bases. Germline values: CDR1 MGHRA, CDR2 YSYEKL. The V gene end was trimmed by 6 bases and the J gene end by 2 bases; junction bases not matched to a gene: 9. This CDR3 is built from 17 residues. The CDR3 DNA sequence: TGCGCCAGCAGTGTTGGGACTAGCGGGGGTCAACCCTACGAGCAGTACTTC. It encodes CASSVGTSGGQPYEQYF.

The gene calls are TRBV7-8 and TRBJ1-3; tentatively, D is TRBD1 (5 bases). Trimming left V 0 bases short and J 0 bases short, with 12 bases between. Germline CDR1 and CDR2: SGHVS and FQNEAQ. The CDR3 length is 17 residues. CDR3 in amino acids: CASSLAGHSSSGNTIYF. CDR3 DNA sequence: TGTGCCAGCAGCTTAGCAGGACATTCGAGCTCTGGAAACACCATATATTTT.

The count of this clone is one. The CDR3 spells CASSSLDYGYTF. The CDR3, as DNA: TGTGCCAGCAGCTCGTTGGACTATGGCTACACCTTC. The rearrangement uses TRBV5-6 and TRBJ1-2; D ambiguous. The germline V gene encodes CDR1 SGHDT and CDR2 YYEEEE. V was pared by 3 bases and J by 3 bases, with 6 bases between. The CDR3 runs to 12 residues.

V usage is TRBV7-9 and J usage is TRBJ2-1, with TRBD2 matching 11 bases. The CDR3 has 19 residues. Germline assignment: CDR1 SEHNR and CDR2 FQNEAQ (reference sequence). V lost 3 bases and J lost 8; bases outside the gene matches: 18. For the CDR3, the DNA is TGTGCCAGCAGCTTTCTGGGCGTGACCGGGACTAGCGGTATGGATGAGCAGTTCTTC. Residues: CASSFLGVTGTSGMDEQFF.

The genes are TRBV28 and TRBJ2-2; D unclear. CDR3 length equals 13 residues. Germline lookup yields CDR1 MDHEN and CDR2 SYDVKM. V was cut by 3 bases and J by 5 bases, with 7 bases left in between. The CDR3 protein is CASSFLRTGELFF. DNA for the CDR3: TGTGCCAGCAGTTTTTTGAGGACCGGGGAGCTGTTTTTT. Based on the CDR3 plus reference TRBV28 and TRBJ2-2, the full variable domain is DVKVTQSSRYLVKRTGEKVFLECVQDMDHENMFWYRQDPGLGLRLIYFSYDVKMKEKGDIPEGYSVSREKKERFSLILESASTNQTSMYLCASSFLRTGELFFGEGSRLTVL.

Details on this clone: Other nucleotide sequences in the sample specify the same CDR3. The rearrangement uses TRBV6-6 and TRBJ2-2; D ambiguous. V lost 3 bases and J lost 6, with 5 bases in between. The germline V gene encodes CDR1 MNHNY and CDR2 SVGAGI (reference sequence). CDR3 length equals 12 residues. CDR3 loop: CASSYGAGELFF. The CDR3 bases are TGTGCCAGCAGTTATGGGGCCGGGGAGCTGTTTTTT.

The chain employs TRBV6-1 and TRBJ2-7; D call uncertain. The CDR3 consists of 14 residues. CDR1 is MNHNS and CDR2 is SASEGT in the germline V gene. V lost 3 bases, J lost 3 bases, and 12 bases lay in between. The DNA of the CDR3 is TGTGCCAGCAGTGATTTCGGAGTAAACTACGAGCAGTACTTC. Translation: CASSDFGVNYEQYF.

The chain carries TRBV5-1 and TRBJ2-7; 7 bases fit TRBD1. With 6 bases clipped from V and 3 bases from J, the junction kept 12 bases outside the gene matches. The CDR3 is 15 amino acids. Germline lookup yields CDR1 SGHRS and CDR2 YFSETQ. CDR3 region: CASTKTGTALYEQYF. For the CDR3, the DNA is TGCGCCAGCACAAAAACCGGGACAGCCCTCTACGAGCAGTACTTC.

The chain uses TRBV7-9 and TRBJ2-7, with D perhaps matching TRBD1 (5 bases). Deletions cut 4 bases from V and 7 bases from J, with 20 bases between. The CDR3 totals 15 residues. Per the germline V gene, CDR1 is SEHNR and CDR2 is FQNEAQ (reference sequence). The DNA for the CDR3 is TGTGCCAGCAGCTCAGGGCCTTCAGAATACGGGGAGCAGTACTTC. Protein product: CASSSGPSEYGEQYF.

The chain uses TRBV28 and TRBJ1-1, with 9 positions matching TRBD1. Losses at the gene ends were 5 bases for V and 1 base for J; bases not matched to a gene: 8. CDR3 length: 16 amino acids. The germline gives CDR1 MDHEN, CDR2 SYDVKM. The CDR3 loop is CASSRDRVGENTEAFF. The DNA for the CDR3 is TGTGCCAGCAGTCGGGACAGGGTAGGGGAGAACACTGAAGCTTTCTTT.

The V and J genes are TRBV7-6 and TRBJ2-3, with D possibly called TRBD1 or TRBD2 (6 bases each). This CDR3 is 15 amino acids long. V lost 5 bases to trimming and J lost 6 bases, with 18 bases between them. CDR1 and CDR2 (germline): SGHVS, FNYEAQ. CDR3 loop: CASSPGGSSIDTQYF. As DNA, the CDR3 is TGTGCCAGCAGCCCCGGGGGCTCCTCTATTGATACGCAGTATTTT.

Only one count was recorded for this clone. The V gene is TRBV27, the J gene TRBJ1-1; D ambiguous. The CDR3 is 14 residues long. Looked up from germline, CDR1 is MNHEY and CDR2 is SMNVEV (reference sequence). The ends were cut back, 1 base at V and 3 bases at J, with 9 bases in the middle. CDR3 region: CASSLYGRDTEAFF. Written as DNA, the CDR3 is TGTGCCAGCAGTTTATATGGGCGGGACACTGAAGCTTTCTTT.

A word on this clone: At one boundary the junction diverges from the germline segment, which might be a read error. The genes are TRBV5-1 and TRBJ2-7, with 8 nucleotides matching TRBD2. The CDR3 spans 15 residues. CDR1 is SGHRS and CDR2 is YFSETQ in the germline V gene. The CDR3 is CASSLGSGSEEMVNF. The CDR3 DNA reads as TGCGCCAGCAGCTTGGGGAGCGGGAGTGAAGAGATGGTGAACTTC.

The rearrangement links TRBV27 to TRBJ2-7; D possibly uses TRBD1 or TRBD2 (5 bases each). V lost 3 bases and J 6 bases, leaving 9 bases between the germline ends. Germline CDR1 is MNHEY and CDR2 is SMNVEV (reference sequence). The CDR3 has 12 amino acids. CDR3 nucleotide sequence: TGTGCCAGCAGTTTTGGGGACGGCGAGCAGTACTTC. Amino acid sequence: CASSFGDGEQYF.

This sequence joins TRBV7-9 and TRBJ2-3; D uncertain. Trimming took 6 bases from V and 3 from J, leaving 10 bases between them. Germline assignment: CDR1 SEHNR and CDR2 FQNEAQ (reference sequence). This CDR3 has 13 amino acids. In DNA, the CDR3 is TGTGCCAGCAGTCAAGAGGAGACAGATACGCAGTATTTT. Residues: CASSQEETDTQYF.

V usage is TRBV27 and J usage is TRBJ2-3, with TRBD2 matching 8 bases. Germline loops: CDR1 MNHEY, CDR2 SMNVEV (reference sequence). V gave up 5 bases and J gave up 2 bases; unmatched junction bases: 6. This CDR3 is built from 15 residues. CDR3 coding DNA: TGTGCCAGCAGTCGTAGCGGGGATTTCACAGATACGCAGTATTTT. This encodes CASSRSGDFTDTQYF.

Notes on this clone: A read error may produce the germline difference seen at one junction end. The V and J genes are TRBV7-7 and TRBJ2-5; the D gene could be TRBD1 or TRBD2 (6 bases each). In germline, CDR1 is SSHAT, CDR2 FNYEAQ (reference sequence). The CDR3 loop spans 16 amino acids. The CDR3 protein is CASSLATLRGGETQYF. DNA for the CDR3: TGTGCTAGCAGCTTAGCGACCCTTCGAGGGGGGGAGACCCAGTACTTC.

This chain connects TRBV6-1 to TRBJ2-7; tentatively, D is TRBD1 or TRBD2 (5 bases each). V lost 6 bases, J lost 2 bases, and 17 bases lay in between. The length of the CDR3 is 15 residues. The germline V gene encodes CDR1 MNHNS and CDR2 SASEGT. As DNA, the CDR3 is TGTGCCAGCAGCCCCGGGACCGCGGCACCCTACGAGCAGTACTTC. Encoded protein: CASSPGTAAPYEQYF.

This rearrangement joins TRBV10-1 to TRBJ1-5, with 9 nucleotides matching TRBD1. Losses at the gene ends were 6 bases for V and 3 bases for J; bases not matched to a gene: 6. This CDR3 is 15 amino acids long. Looked up from germline, CDR1 is WNHNN and CDR2 is SYGVQD (reference sequence). CDR3 nucleotide sequence: TGCGCCAGCAGGGGCCGGGACAGGGACAATCAGCCCCAGCATTTT. It yields the protein CASRGRDRDNQPQHF.

This rearrangement joins TRBV7-9 to TRBJ1-1; 7 bases are shared with TRBD1. J gave up 6 bases and V 5 bases, and 6 bases lay outside the gene matches. The CDR3 has 13 amino acids. CDR1 and CDR2 (germline): SEHNR, FQNEAQ (reference sequence). The CDR3 reads CASSTRGLSEAFF. Here the CDR3 DNA reads TGTGCCAGCAGCACTAGGGGGCTCTCTGAAGCTTTCTTT.

This clone has a single count. V usage is TRBV6-5 and J usage is TRBJ1-5; 7 positions agree with TRBD1. The CDR3 spans 13 residues. Germline assignment: CDR1 MNHEY and CDR2 SVGAGI. Trimming removed 6 bases from V and 4 bases from J; junction bases left unmatched: 3. The CDR3 protein is CASRRQGNQPQHF. Written as DNA, the CDR3 is TGTGCCAGCAGGCGACAGGGTAATCAGCCCCAGCATTTT.

The chain joins TRBV11-2 to TRBJ2-7; TRBD1 agrees at 9 bases. CDR1 is SGHAT and CDR2 is FQNNGV in the germline V gene. This CDR3 is built from 16 residues. After removal of 4 bases from V and 3 bases from J, the junction contained 10 bases not matched to a gene. The CDR3 loop reads CASSSWDRERFYEQYF. Written as DNA, the CDR3 is TGTGCCAGCAGCTCGTGGGACAGGGAAAGGTTCTACGAGCAGTACTTC.